In its sample, the clone carrying this T cell receptor (beta chain) was seen a few times. This sample is part of a study of cytomegalovirus exposure and HLA in healthy donors. V shed 8 bases and J shed 1 base, with 15 bases lying between them. Germline assignment: CDR1 LNHDA and CDR2 SQIVND (reference sequence). The CDR3 is 15 residues long. Both 60 Vbeta primers and 13 Jbeta primers went into the PCR. Sequencing was performed with immunoSEQ multiplex PCR; in TCRdb, only in-frame clones are kept and a portion is missing. The profile shows roughly 130,000 clones, about three fifths of them singletons. The chain joins TRBV19 to TRBJ2-1; D is perhaps TRBD1 (6 bases). Sequencing was carried out using PBMCs. This receptor was identified in a male donor in good health and CMV-seronegative. The CDR3 sequence: CASGHRDRSYNEQFF. The CDR3, as DNA: TGTGCCAGTGGGCACAGGGATCGATCCTACAATGAGCAGTTCTTC.